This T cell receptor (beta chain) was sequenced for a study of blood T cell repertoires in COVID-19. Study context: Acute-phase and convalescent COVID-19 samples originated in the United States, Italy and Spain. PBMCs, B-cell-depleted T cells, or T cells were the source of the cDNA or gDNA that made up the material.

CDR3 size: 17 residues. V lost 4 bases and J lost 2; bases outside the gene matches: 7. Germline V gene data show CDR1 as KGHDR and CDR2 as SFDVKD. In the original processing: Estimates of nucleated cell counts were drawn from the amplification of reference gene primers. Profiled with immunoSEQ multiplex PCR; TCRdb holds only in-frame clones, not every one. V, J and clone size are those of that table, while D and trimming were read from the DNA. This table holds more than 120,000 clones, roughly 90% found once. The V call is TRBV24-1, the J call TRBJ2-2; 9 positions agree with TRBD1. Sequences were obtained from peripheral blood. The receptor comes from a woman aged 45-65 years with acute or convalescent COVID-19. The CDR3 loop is CATSDARQGVNTGELFF. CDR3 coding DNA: TGTGCCACCAGTGACGCCAGACAGGGGGTCAACACCGGGGAGCTGTTTTTT.